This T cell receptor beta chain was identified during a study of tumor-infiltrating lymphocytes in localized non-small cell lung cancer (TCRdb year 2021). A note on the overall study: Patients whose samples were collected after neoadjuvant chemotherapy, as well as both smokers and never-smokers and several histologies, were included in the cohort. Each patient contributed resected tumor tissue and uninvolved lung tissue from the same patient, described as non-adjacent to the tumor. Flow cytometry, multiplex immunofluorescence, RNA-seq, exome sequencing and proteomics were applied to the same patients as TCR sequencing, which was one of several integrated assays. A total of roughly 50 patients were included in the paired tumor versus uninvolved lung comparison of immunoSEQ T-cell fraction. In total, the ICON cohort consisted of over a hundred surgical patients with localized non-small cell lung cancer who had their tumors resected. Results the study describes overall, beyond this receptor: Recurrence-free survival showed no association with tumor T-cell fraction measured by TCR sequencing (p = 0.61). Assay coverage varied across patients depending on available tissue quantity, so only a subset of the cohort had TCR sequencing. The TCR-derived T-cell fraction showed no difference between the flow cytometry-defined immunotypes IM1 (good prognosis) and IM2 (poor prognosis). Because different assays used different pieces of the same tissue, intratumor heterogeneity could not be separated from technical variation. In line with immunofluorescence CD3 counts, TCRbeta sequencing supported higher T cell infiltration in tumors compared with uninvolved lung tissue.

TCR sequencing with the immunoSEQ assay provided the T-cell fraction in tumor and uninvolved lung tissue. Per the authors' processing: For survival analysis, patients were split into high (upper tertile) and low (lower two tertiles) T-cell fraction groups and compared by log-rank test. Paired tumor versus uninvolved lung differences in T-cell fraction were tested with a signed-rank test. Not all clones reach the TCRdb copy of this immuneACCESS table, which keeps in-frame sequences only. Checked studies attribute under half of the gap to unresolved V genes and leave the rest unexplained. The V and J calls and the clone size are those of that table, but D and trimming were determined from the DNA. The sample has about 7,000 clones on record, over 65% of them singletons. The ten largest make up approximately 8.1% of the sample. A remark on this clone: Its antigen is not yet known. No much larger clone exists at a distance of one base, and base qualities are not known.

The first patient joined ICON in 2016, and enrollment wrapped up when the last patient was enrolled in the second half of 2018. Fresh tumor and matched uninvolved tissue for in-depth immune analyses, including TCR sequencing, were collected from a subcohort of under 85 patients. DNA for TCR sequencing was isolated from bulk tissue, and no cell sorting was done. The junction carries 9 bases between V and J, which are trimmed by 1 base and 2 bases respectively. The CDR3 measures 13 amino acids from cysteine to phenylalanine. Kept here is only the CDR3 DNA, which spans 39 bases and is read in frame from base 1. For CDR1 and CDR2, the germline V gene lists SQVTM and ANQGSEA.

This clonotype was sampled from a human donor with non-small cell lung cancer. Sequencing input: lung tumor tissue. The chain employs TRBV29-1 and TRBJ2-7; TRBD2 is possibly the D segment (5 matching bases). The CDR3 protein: CSVEVGRAYEQYF. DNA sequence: TGCAGCGTTGAAGTAGGGCGGGCCTACGAGCAGTACTTC.